These 21 T cell receptor beta chains came from one sample sequenced in a study of T cell repertoires in cytomegalovirus infection. A single record per CDR3 protein comes from TCRdb applying MiXCR to the reads. The sample yields 130,000 or so distinct CDR3 sequences, about 6.1% seen once. The sample consisted of PBMCs. All receptors derive from a human donor in good health (CMV status not recorded). Some clones in this sample may be carry-over from other donors' samples.

The rearrangement links TRBV19 to TRBJ1-1; no definite D call. V was shortened by 2 bases and J by 8 bases, with 12 bases between the two germline ends. The CDR3 extends over 13 amino acids. Germline lookup yields CDR1 LNHDA and CDR2 SQIVND (reference sequence). CDR3 sequence reads: CASSIQTAGEAFF. The CDR3 nucleotides read TGTGCCAGTAGTATACAGACGGCGGGAGAAGCTTTCTTT.

This clonotype was counted many times. The gene calls are TRBV7-2 and TRBJ1-3, with TRBD1 matching over 7 bases. This CDR3 has 15 amino acids. Looked up from germline, CDR1 is SGHTA and CDR2 is FQGNSA. V lost 1 base, J lost 2 bases, and 2 bases stayed unmatched. CDR3 in amino acids: CASSLDRGAGNTIYF. The CDR3, as DNA: TGTGCCAGCAGCTTAGACAGGGGAGCTGGAAACACCATATATTTT.

This clonotype was found a few times. CDR3 region: CSVAWTGYGYTF. In nucleotides, the CDR3 is TGCAGCGTTGCCTGGACGGGCTATGGCTACACCTTC. The V call is TRBV29-1, the J call TRBJ1-2; no clear D gene. Germline CDR1 and CDR2: SQVTM and ANQGSEA. CDR3 length: 12 residues. Between the trimmed V and J ends, which lost 4 bases and 4 bases, there was a span of 10 bases. Looking up the rest from reference TRBV29-1 and TRBJ1-2 gives the full variable domain: SAVISQKPSRDICQRGTSLTIQCQVDSQVTMMFWYRQQPGQSLTLIATANQGSEATYESGFVIDKFPISRPNLTFSTLTVSNMSPEDSSIYLCSVAWTGYGYTFGSGTRLTVV.

In this sample, this clonotype turned up many times. V and J are TRBV7-9 and TRBJ1-2; no reliable D call. This CDR3 spans 16 amino acids. The ends were cut back, 7 bases at V and 4 bases at J, with 22 bases in the middle. The germline V gene encodes CDR1 SEHNR and CDR2 FQNEAQ (reference sequence). The CDR3: CASTPGEVPISYGYTF. Here the CDR3 DNA reads TGTGCCAGCACCCCTGGGGAAGTCCCTATCAGCTATGGCTACACCTTC.

This clonotype was observed at least ten times. The chain uses TRBV18 and TRBJ1-4, with D unclear. Deletions cut 1 base from V and 0 bases from J, with 12 bases between. From germline, CDR1 is KGHSH and CDR2 LQKENI. The CDR3 consists of 17 residues. CDR3 in DNA: TGTGCCAGCTCACCACTGGGAACGGATGCAACTAATGAAAAACTGTTTTTT. Amino acids: CASSPLGTDATNEKLFF.

In this sample, this clonotype turned up many times. V usage is TRBV6-6 and J usage is TRBJ2-7; 7 bases map to TRBD2. This CDR3 region has 18 residues. The V gene end was trimmed by 0 bases and the J gene end by 3 bases; junction bases not matched to a gene: 14. Germline V gene data show CDR1 as MNHNY and CDR2 as SVGAGI (reference sequence). The CDR3 DNA is TGTGCCAGCAGTTACTCGACTAGCCGGGCTACCGCGGGCTACGAGCAGTACTTC. It encodes CASSYSTSRATAGYEQYF.

There are a few counts of this clonotype. The J gene is TRBJ2-5, the V gene TRBV20-1; D is uncertain. Germline V gives CDR1 DFQATT, CDR2 SNEGSKA (reference sequence). This CDR3 region has 13 residues. V dropped 4 bases and J dropped 5 bases, with 14 bases sitting between them. The CDR3 spells CSAMDPLIETQYF. DNA for the CDR3: TGCAGTGCTATGGACCCCCTAATCGAGACCCAGTACTTC.

This clonotype has at least ten counts. The rearrangement joins TRBV18 to TRBJ1-2; D uncertain. The CDR3 runs 15 residues. CDR1 is KGHSH, CDR2 LQKENI, per germline. The V gene lost 3 bases and the J gene lost 8 bases, with 19 bases spanning the gap. The CDR3 here is CASSPGGQHQIGYTF. CDR3 nucleotides: TGTGCCAGCTCACCCGGAGGGCAGCACCAAATCGGCTACACCTTC.

This clonotype showed up many times. This chain links TRBV25-1 with TRBJ2-5; D perhaps matches TRBD1 (6 bases). V was cut by 2 bases and J by 2 bases, with 12 bases left in between. The CDR3 consists of 15 residues. Per the germline V gene, CDR1 is MGHDK and CDR2 is SYGVNS. The CDR3 is CASSEPGQIQETQYF. For the CDR3, the DNA is TGTGCCAGCAGTGAACCCGGACAGATTCAAGAGACCCAGTACTTC.

A few counts support this clonotype. V and J are TRBV5-1 and TRBJ2-7, with 7 bases that match TRBD2. The trim removed 4 bases at V and 9 bases at J, leaving 13 bases unmatched. From germline, CDR1 is SGHRS and CDR2 YFSETQ. The CDR3 is made up of 14 amino acids. The CDR3 DNA follows: TGCGCCAGCAGCCTAGCGGCCTTGGAAGCGGGGCAGTACTTC. It is translated as CASSLAALEAGQYF.

There are a few counts of this clonotype. The chain uses TRBV11-2 and TRBJ2-5, with D hard to call. CDR1 is SGHAT and CDR2 is FQNNGV in the germline V gene. This CDR3 has 15 amino acids. V shed 0 bases and J shed 0 bases, with 8 bases lying between them. The CDR3 protein is CASSLDLGYQETQYF. The CDR3 nucleotides read TGTGCCAGCAGCTTAGATCTCGGGTACCAAGAGACCCAGTACTTC.

This clonotype appeared many times. The chain employs TRBV7-8 and TRBJ2-1, with D unclear. Trimming pared 2 bases from V and 10 bases from J, leaving 12 bases between. The CDR3 is made up of 13 amino acids. Germline V CDR1 and CDR2: SGHVS, FQNEAQ. The CDR3 nucleotides are TGTGCCAGCAGCTTATCGCCTTCGGGCGAGCAGTTCTTC. Protein product: CASSLSPSGEQFF.

This clonotype was counted at least ten times. The chain combines TRBV12-3 or TRBV12-4 with TRBJ2-7; the D gene could be TRBD1 or TRBD2 (5 bases each). V was cut by 6 bases and J by 0 bases, with 12 bases left in between. The CDR3 is made up of 14 amino acids. This CDR3 reads CASRRGYSSYEQYF. DNA for the CDR3: TGTGCCAGCAGGAGGGGCTACTCCTCCTACGAGCAGTACTTC.

This clonotype was seen repeatedly, ten times or more. This rearrangement joins TRBV7-2 to TRBJ1-2, with TRBD1 identical over 8 bases. The CDR3 contains 16 residues. The V and J ends lost 0 bases and 1 base, in that order; junction bases with no gene match: 4. Germline V gene data show CDR1 as SGHTA and CDR2 as FQGNSA. CDR3 nucleotides: TGTGCCAGCAGCTTAGCCGGGACAGGTCTTAACTATGGCTACACCTTC. It specifies CASSLAGTGLNYGYTF.

This clonotype was detected many times. The V call is TRBV12-5, the J call TRBJ1-2; tentative D call: TRBD1 (6 bases). The CDR3 has 16 residues. Germline CDR1 reads LGHNT; CDR2 reads FRNRAP. V lost 2 bases, J lost 0 bases, and 13 bases lay in between. The DNA of the CDR3 is TGTGCTAGTGGTTTGACCACACAGGGAGCTAACTATGGCTACACCTTC. The encoded protein is CASGLTTQGANYGYTF.

This clonotype was picked up a small number of times. The chain carries TRBV15 and TRBJ2-5; D gene uncertain. Trimming took 0 bases from V and 5 from J, leaving 7 bases between them. The CDR3 loop spans 13 amino acids. Germline V CDR1 and CDR2: LNHNV, YYDKDF (reference sequence). The CDR3: CATSRDLRETQYF. The CDR3 DNA reads as TGTGCCACCAGCAGAGATCTGCGGGAGACCCAGTACTTC.

This clonotype has ten or more counts. The CDR3 bases are TGTGCCAGCAGCCCCGGTGGGAGGCTCTACAATGAGCAGTTCTTC. As protein: CASSPGGRLYNEQFF. J is TRBJ2-1 and V is TRBV11-2; maybe TRBD2 (6 bases). CDR1 SGHAT and CDR2 FQNNGV come from the germline V gene. This CDR3 region has 15 residues. The V end lost 5 bases, the J end lost 3 bases, and 14 bases lay between the germline ends. The whole variable domain, filled in from reference TRBV11-2 and TRBJ2-1, reads EAGVAQSPRYKIIEKRQSVAFWCNPISGHATLYWYQQILGQGPKLLIQFQNNGVVDDSQLPKDRFSAERLKGVDSTLKIQPAKLEDSAVYLCASSPGGRLYNEQFFGPGTRLTVL.

There are many counts of this clonotype. The gene calls are TRBV12-5 and TRBJ1-4; no clear D. The length of the CDR3 is 15 residues. The germline V gene encodes CDR1 LGHNT and CDR2 FRNRAP. V lost 2 bases to trimming and J lost 5 bases, with 12 bases between them. Here the CDR3 reads CASGLSLARNEKLFF. The CDR3 DNA reads TGTGCTAGTGGTTTGTCCCTCGCAAGAAATGAAAAACTGTTTTTT.

The sample holds many counts of this clonotype. This sequence joins TRBV4-3 and TRBJ1-5; D is undetermined. The CDR3 length is 13 residues. Deletions cut 3 bases from V and 4 bases from J, with 7 bases between. Germline V gene lookup returns CDR1 LGHNA and CDR2 YSLEER. The CDR3 protein is CASSQDLNQPQHF. Here the CDR3 DNA reads TGCGCCAGCAGCCAGGACCTAAATCAGCCCCAGCATTTT.

This clonotype was recorded many times. A junction end diverges from the germline sequence, so it may reflect a read error. The chain joins TRBV7-2 to TRBJ1-1; D remains unclear. This CDR3 has 13 residues. CDR1 is SGHTA and CDR2 is FQGNSA in the germline V gene. Written as DNA, the CDR3 is TGTGCCAGCAGCTTAGGTCCCGGACGGACCGGGCTCTTT. Protein product: CASSLGPGRTGLF. The complete variable domain, with remaining parts taken from reference TRBV7-2 and TRBJ1-1, reads GAGVSQSPSNKVTEKGKDVELRCDPISGHTALYWYRQSLGQGLEFLIYFQGNSAPDKSGLPSDRFSAERTGGSVSTLTIQRTQQEDSAVYLCASSLGPGRTGLFGQGTRLTVV.

The rearrangement joins TRBV19 to TRBJ2-6; D is perhaps TRBD1 (6 bases). The CDR3 consists of 19 residues. Between the trimmed V and J ends, which lost 2 bases and 0 bases, there was a span of 17 bases. Per the germline V gene, CDR1 is LNHDA and CDR2 is SQIVND (reference sequence). The CDR3: CASSIQQGAPVSGANVLTF. The DNA of the CDR3 is TGTGCCAGTAGTATACAACAGGGCGCACCGGTCTCTGGGGCCAACGTCCTGACTTTC.